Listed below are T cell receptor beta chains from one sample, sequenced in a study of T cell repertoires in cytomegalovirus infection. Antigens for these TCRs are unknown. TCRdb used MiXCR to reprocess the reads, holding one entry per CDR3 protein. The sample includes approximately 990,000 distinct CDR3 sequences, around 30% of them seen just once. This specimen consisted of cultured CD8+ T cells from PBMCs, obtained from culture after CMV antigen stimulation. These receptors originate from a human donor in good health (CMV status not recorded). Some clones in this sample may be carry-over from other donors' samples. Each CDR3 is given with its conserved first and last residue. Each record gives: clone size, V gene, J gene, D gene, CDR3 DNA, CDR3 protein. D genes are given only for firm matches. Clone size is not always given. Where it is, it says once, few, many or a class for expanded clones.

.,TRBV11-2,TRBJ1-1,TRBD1,TGTGCCAGCAGCCGACAGGGCTCAAACACTGAAGCTTTCTTT,CASSRQGSNTEAFF
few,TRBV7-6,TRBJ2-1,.,TGTGCCAGCAGCGCACCCGGGACTCTTTACAATGAGCAGTTCTTC,CASSAPGTLYNEQFF
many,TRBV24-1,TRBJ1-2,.,TGTGCCACCAGTGATTATAAGGGTGGCTACACCTTC,CATSDYKGGYTF
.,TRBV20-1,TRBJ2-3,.,TGCAGTGCTAGAGATTGGAAGCAGGTAGTAACAGATACGCAGTATTTT,CSARDWKQVVTDTQYF
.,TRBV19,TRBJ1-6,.,TGTGCCAGTAGTCCCCAGAGTTGGAGCTCCTATAATTCACCCCTCCACTTT,CASSPQSWSSYNSPLHF
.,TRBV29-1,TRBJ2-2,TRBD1,TGCAGCGTACCGACAGGGATCACCGGGGAGCTGTTTTTT,CSVPTGITGELFF
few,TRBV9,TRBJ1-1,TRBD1,TGTGCCAGCAGCGCCGCCCCGACAGGGGTGGGTGGCACTGAAGCTTTCTTT,CASSAAPTGVGGTEAFF
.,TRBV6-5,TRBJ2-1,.,TGTGCCAGCAGTTACTCGTTCGGGGGAAATGAGCAGTTCTTC,CASSYSFGGNEQFF
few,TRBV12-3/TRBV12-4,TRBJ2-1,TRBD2,TGTGCCAGCAGTGGGGGGACTAGCGAGTTCTTC,CASSGGTSEFF
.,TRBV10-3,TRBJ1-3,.,TGTGCCATCAGGGAGTGGGGTGAATCTGGAAACACCATATATTTT,CAIREWGESGNTIYF
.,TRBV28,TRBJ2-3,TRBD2,TGTGCCGCAACCGGGACTAGCGGGGACCCTAACACAGATACGCAGTATTTT,CAATGTSGDPNTDTQYF
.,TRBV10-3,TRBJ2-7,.,TGTGTCATCAGTGAAGGGGTGGGGGCCCCTACGTACGAGCAGTACTTC,CVISEGVGAPTYEQYF
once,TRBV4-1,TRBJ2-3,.,TGCGCCAGCAGCCTCCTGTCGGCCCCTGGCACAGATACGCAGTATTTT,CASSLLSAPGTDTQYF
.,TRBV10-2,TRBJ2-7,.,TGCGCCAGCAGTGAGTTTTCGGGCGGACAGAAGTACTTC,CASSEFSGGQKYF
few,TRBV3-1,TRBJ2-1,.,TGTGCCAGCAGCCAGCTAGCATCCAATGAGCAGTTCTTC,CASSQLASNEQFF
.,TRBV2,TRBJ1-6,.,TGTGCCAGCATTCCAGACAGACCTATCTGGGAGAGATCACCCCTCCACTTT,CASIPDRPIWERSPLHF
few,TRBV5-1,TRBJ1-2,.,TGCGCCAGCAGCCAATCGGGGAGTGATGGCTACACCTTC,CASSQSGSDGYTF
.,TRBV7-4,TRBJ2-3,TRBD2,TGTGCCAGCATTCTGGGGACTACGACAGATACGCAGTATTTT,CASILGTTTDTQYF
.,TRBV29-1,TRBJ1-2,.,TGCAGCGCATCCTCACGGGAACTCTATGGCTACACCTTC,CSASSRELYGYTF
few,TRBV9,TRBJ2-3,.,TGTGCCAGCAGCCCCGGGCGGCGACTAGTTGTCACAGATACGCAGTATTTT,CASSPGRRLVVTDTQYF
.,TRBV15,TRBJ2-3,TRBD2,TGTGCCACCAGCAGGGGACTAGCTCAAGTAAAAGATACGCAGTATTTT,CATSRGLAQVKDTQYF
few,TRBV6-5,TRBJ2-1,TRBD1,TGTGCCAGCAGTTACTACCAGGGGGCTGGAGATGAGCAGTTCTTC,CASSYYQGAGDEQFF
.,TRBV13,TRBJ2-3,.,TGTGCCAGCAGCTTCGATCCTACAGATACGCAGTATTTT,CASSFDPTDTQYF
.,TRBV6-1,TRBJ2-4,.,TGTGCCAGCAGCGCTGACAGAAAAGCCAAAAACATTCAGTACTTC,CASSADRKAKNIQYF
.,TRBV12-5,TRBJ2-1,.,TGTGCTAGTGGTTCCTCAGGGATTGGGAATGAGCAGTTCTTC,CASGSSGIGNEQFF
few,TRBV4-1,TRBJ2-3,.,TGCGCCAGCAGCCAAGTGGGGGCGGATACGCAGTATTTT,CASSQVGADTQYF
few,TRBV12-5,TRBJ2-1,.,TGTGCTAGTGGCTGGGACACCTTAACCTACAATGAGCAGTTCTTC,CASGWDTLTYNEQFF
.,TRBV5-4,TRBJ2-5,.,TGTGCCAGCAGCTTCTACGGACAGACAGAGACCCAGTACTTC,CASSFYGQTETQYF
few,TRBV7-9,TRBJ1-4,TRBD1,TGTGCCAGCAGCCGGGGACAGCCTTCTAATGAAAAACTGTTTTTT,CASSRGQPSNEKLFF
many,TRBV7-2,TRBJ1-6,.,TGTGCCAGCAGCCCCGCGGACGTGAGGAGTAATTCACCCCTCCACTTT,CASSPADVRSNSPLHF
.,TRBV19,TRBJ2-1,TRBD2,TGTGTCAGTAGTACTGGACTAGCGGGGTTTGAGCAGTTCTTC,CVSSTGLAGFEQFF
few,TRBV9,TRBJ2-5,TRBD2,TGTGCCAGCTCCCGACCCCCCCCGCGGGGGGTTCAAGAGACCCAGTACTTC,CASSRPPPRGVQETQYF
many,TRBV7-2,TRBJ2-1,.,TGTGCCAGCAGCCCGATGGATGAGCAGTTCTTC,CASSPMDEQFF
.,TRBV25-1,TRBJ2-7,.,TGTGCCAGCGCCCCCCGAGTCGAGCTCTACGAGCAGTACTTC,CASAPRVELYEQYF
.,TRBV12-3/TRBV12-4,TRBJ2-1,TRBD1,TGTGCCAGCAGTTCTCCGGACAGGCAGTTAGAGCAGTTCTTC,CASSSPDRQLEQFF
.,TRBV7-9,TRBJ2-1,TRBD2,TGTGCCAGCAGCCGTCTAGCGGGGGACTCCTACAATGAGCAGTTCTTC,CASSRLAGDSYNEQFF
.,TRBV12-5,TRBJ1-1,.,TGTGCTAGTGGTTTGGTTGCAGGACGAGAAGCGGCTTTCTTT,CASGLVAGREAAFF
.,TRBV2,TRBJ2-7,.,TGTGCCAGCGCCTCGACAGCTACCTACGAGCAGTACTTC,CASASTATYEQYF
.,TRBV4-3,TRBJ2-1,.,TGCGCCAGCAGCTACAGGGTATCTAAGAACAATGAGCAATTCTTC,CASSYRVSKNNEQFF
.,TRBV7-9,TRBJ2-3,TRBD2,TGTGCCAGCAGCTCTAGCGGGGGTTGGGCAGATACGCAGTATTTT,CASSSSGGWADTQYF